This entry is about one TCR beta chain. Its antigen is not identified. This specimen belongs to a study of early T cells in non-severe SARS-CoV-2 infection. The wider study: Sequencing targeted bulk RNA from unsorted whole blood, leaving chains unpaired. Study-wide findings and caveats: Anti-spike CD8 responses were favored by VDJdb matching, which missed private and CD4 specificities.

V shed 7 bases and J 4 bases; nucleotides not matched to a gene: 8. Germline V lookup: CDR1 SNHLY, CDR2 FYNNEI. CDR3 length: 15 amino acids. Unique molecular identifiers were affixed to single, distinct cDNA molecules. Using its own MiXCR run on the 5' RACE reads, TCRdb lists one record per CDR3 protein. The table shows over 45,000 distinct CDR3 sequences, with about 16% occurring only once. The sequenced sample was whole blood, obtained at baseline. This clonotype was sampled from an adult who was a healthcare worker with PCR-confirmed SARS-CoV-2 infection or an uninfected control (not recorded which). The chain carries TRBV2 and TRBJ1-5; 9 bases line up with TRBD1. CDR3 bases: TGTGCCAGCACTAGCGACAGGGGGAGAAATCAGCCCCAGCATTTT. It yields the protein CASTSDRGRNQPQHF.